This T cell receptor beta chain was recovered during a study of CD8+ T cells in alopecia areata. About the research overall: The drug, oral tofacitinib, was given to treated patients at 5 to 10 mg twice daily.

Whole-study results and caveats: TCR sharing was clearer in mice than between patients, perhaps partly owing to patient HLA diversity.

Specimens obtained from alopecia areata patients comprised lesional scalp punch biopsies and peripheral blood. PBMCs served as the source from which CD4+ and CD8+ T cells were sorted. In regard to this clone: The antigen is not known.

After isolation, RNA underwent reverse transcription to generate cDNA as the sequencing template. Data came from immunoSEQ multiplex PCR; TCRdb stores just in-frame clones and leaves some out. Here the sample spans 150,000 or so clones, approximately 45% being singletons. The TCR comes from a human donor with alopecia areata. Sequencing was done on a sample of CD4+ T cells sorted from blood.

CDR3 amino acids: CAWSALGRQNTEAFF. As DNA, the CDR3 is TGTGCCTGGAGCGCCCTGGGACGTCAGAACACTGAAGCTTTCTTT. The V call is TRBV30, the J call TRBJ1-1; D possibly corresponds to TRBD1 (5 bases). Germline V gene lookup returns CDR1 GTSNPN and CDR2 SVGIG (reference sequence). Trimming removed 3 bases at V and 1 base at J, with 15 bases between. CDR3 length equals 15 residues. Full variable domain (missing parts from reference TRBV30 and TRBJ1-1): SQTIHQWPATLVQPVGSPLSLECTVEGTSNPNLYWYRQAAGRGLQLLFYSVGIGQISSEVPQNLSASRPQDRQFILSSKKLLLSDSGFYLCAWSALGRQNTEAFFGQGTRLTVV.